What follows are 10 T cell receptor beta chains derived from one specimen sequenced in a study of T cell responses to AZD1222 COVID-19 vaccine. Libraries were prepared by immunoSEQ multiplex PCR; TCRdb keeps only in-frame clonotypes and omits some of them. The data show roughly 93,000 clones, roughly 90% seen once. Sequenced material: peripheral blood, taken on day 0 of MenACWY control vaccination. The source is an adult in good health.

This sequence joins TRBV30 and TRBJ2-5; 7 nucleotides line up with TRBD1. J gave up 4 bases and V 2 bases, and 4 bases lay outside the gene matches. CDR1 and CDR2 from the germline V gene are GTSNPN and SVGIG (reference sequence). CDR3 length equals 13 residues. The CDR3 bases are TGTGCCTGGAGTCTTAACAGGGGAGAGACCCAGTACTTC. This gives the protein CAWSLNRGETQYF.

This chain connects TRBV7-7 to TRBJ1-5, with unresolved D. The germline V gene encodes CDR1 SSHAT and CDR2 FNYEAQ (reference sequence). CDR3 size: 13 residues. CDR3 sequence: CAGRADYNQPQHF. CDR3 bases: TGTGCTGGTAGGGCAGACTACAATCAGCCCCAGCATTTT.

V usage is TRBV19 and J usage is TRBJ1-4, with D perhaps matching TRBD1 (5 bases). CDR3 length: 14 amino acids. V gave up 7 bases and J gave up 3 bases, with 12 bases separating them. In germline, CDR1 is LNHDA, CDR2 SQIVND (reference sequence). DNA for the CDR3: TGTGCCAGTAACCAGGGTTTCTCTAATGAAAAACTGTTTTTT. Protein product: CASNQGFSNEKLFF.

The V call is TRBV11-3, the J call TRBJ2-1; TRBD2 is a possible D gene (5 bases). The CDR3 covers 14 residues. Germline V lookup: CDR1 SGHNT, CDR2 YENEEA. Trimming cost V 3 bases and J 6 bases, with 12 bases left between them. CDR3 DNA sequence: TGTGCCAGCAGCTTCCCCGGGGTCTCCAATGAGCAGTTCTTC. As protein: CASSFPGVSNEQFF.

The chain couples TRBV2 to TRBJ1-2; 12 bases are shared with TRBD1. Trimming cost V 8 bases and J 7 bases; bases outside gene matches: 5. The CDR3 length is 13 residues. Germline V CDR1 and CDR2: SNHLY, FYNNEI. CDR3 protein: CASARDRGLGYTF. The CDR3 DNA follows: TGTGCCAGCGCACGGGACAGGGGGCTTGGCTACACCTTC.

The V gene is TRBV10-3, the J gene TRBJ1-2; 8 bases fit TRBD1. Germline V CDR1 and CDR2: ENHRY, SYGVKD. The CDR3 consists of 17 residues. J gave up 8 bases and V 2 bases, and 16 bases lay outside the gene matches. This CDR3 reads CAISEREGAGGGDGYTF. CDR3 DNA: TGTGCCATCAGTGAGCGCGAAGGGGCAGGGGGCGGCGACGGCTACACCTTC.

This chain joins TRBV6-2 or TRBV6-3 and TRBJ1-5; 12 bases align to TRBD1. The ends lost 1 base at V and 9 bases at J; junction bases unmatched: 7. Germline lookup yields CDR1 MNHEY and CDR2 SVGEGT. This CDR3 contains 16 residues. DNA for the CDR3: TGTGCCAGCAGTTACTTTGGGACAGGGGGCGGTCGGCCCCAGCATTTT. Residues: CASSYFGTGGGRPQHF.

The J gene is TRBJ1-2, the V gene TRBV6-5; TRBD1 is a possible D gene (5 bases). The CDR3 consists of 15 residues. V shed 0 bases and J shed 3 bases, with 11 bases lying between them. Germline V gene sequence: CDR1 MNHEY, CDR2 SVGAGI. Here the CDR3 DNA reads TGTGCCAGCAGTTACTCGTCCGGGGGAGACTATGGCTACACCTTC. It translates to CASSYSSGGDYGYTF.

The chain recombines TRBV10-1 with TRBJ1-2, with D perhaps TRBD1 (6 bases). Per the germline V gene, CDR1 is WNHNN and CDR2 is SYGVQD (reference sequence). V was clipped by 6 bases and J by 0 bases, with 11 bases between them. The CDR3 contains 14 residues. The CDR3 protein is CASRRTETNYGYTF. As DNA, the CDR3 is TGCGCCAGCAGACGGACAGAGACTAACTATGGCTACACCTTC.

The V call is TRBV4-3, the J call TRBJ1-2; D possibly corresponds to TRBD1 (5 bases). The CDR3 covers 17 residues. CDR1 is LGHNA and CDR2 is YSLEER in the germline V gene. V was shortened by 1 base and J by 5 bases, with 20 bases between the two germline ends. The CDR3 coding sequence is TGCGCCAGCAGCCAAGTAGAGGGGATTAGTCTTAGTTATGGCTACACCTTC. Translated, it gives CASSQVEGISLSYGYTF.